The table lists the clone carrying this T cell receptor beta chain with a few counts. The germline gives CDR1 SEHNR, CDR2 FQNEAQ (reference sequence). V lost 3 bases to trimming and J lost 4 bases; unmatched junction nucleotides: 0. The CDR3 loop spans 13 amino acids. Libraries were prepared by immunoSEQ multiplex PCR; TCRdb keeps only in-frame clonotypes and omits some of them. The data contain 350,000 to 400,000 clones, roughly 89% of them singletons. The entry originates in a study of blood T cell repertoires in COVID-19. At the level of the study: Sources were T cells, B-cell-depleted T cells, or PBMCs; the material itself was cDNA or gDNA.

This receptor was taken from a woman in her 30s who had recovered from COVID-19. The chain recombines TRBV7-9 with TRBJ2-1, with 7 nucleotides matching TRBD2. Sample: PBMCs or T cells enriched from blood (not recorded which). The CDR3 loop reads CASSFSGYNEQFF. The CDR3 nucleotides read TGTGCCAGCAGCTTTAGCGGGTACAATGAGCAGTTCTTC.